The rows below give T cell receptor beta chains drawn from one sample of a study of stem cell transplantation in POMP-related autoinflammatory disease. The repertoire was sequenced with immunoSEQ multiplex PCR; TCRdb's copy has only in-frame clones and lacks some. The sample has tens of thousands of clones, roughly 93% seen once. Sequencing used CD4+ T cells from PBMCs, obtained after stem cell transplantation. These receptors were collected from a human patient with POMP-related autoinflammation and immune dysregulation (PRAID). Some T cells may be transferred from the graft donor. The CDR3 runs from the conserved cysteine through the conserved F or W. Fields, in order: clone size, D gene, J gene, V gene, CDR3 DNA, CDR3 protein. D genes are given only for firm matches. Size is omitted from some rows. Given values are once, few, many or a class for expanded clones.

>NA|TRBD2|TRBJ2-1|TRBV10-2
TGCGCCAGCAAAGCGGGGGGTTTGCCCCGGGAGCAGTTCTTC
CASKAGGLPREQFF
>NA|NA|TRBJ2-3|TRBV12-5
TGTGCTAGTGGTTTGGCATTTGGGAGCGGGGATACGCAGTATTTT
CASGLAFGSGDTQYF
>NA|TRBD1|TRBJ1-2|TRBV10-3
TGTGCCATCAACTTCTCGGGACAGGGTACTATCTATGGCTACACCTTC
CAINFSGQGTIYGYTF
>NA|NA|TRBJ2-5|TRBV7-9
TGTGCCAGCAGCCCGCGGGGAGTCGAGACCCAGTACTTC
CASSPRGVETQYF
>NA|NA|TRBJ1-5|TRBV6-1
TGTGCCAGCAGTGAAATAGCTGGGAATCCCCAGCATTTT
CASSEIAGNPQHF
>NA|TRBD2|TRBJ2-5|TRBV28
TGTGCCAGCAGTTTATCGGGGGGACCGGAGACCCAGTACTTC
CASSLSGGPETQYF
>once|NA|TRBJ1-6|TRBV6-5
TGTGCCAGCAGGGGAAATTCTTCACCCCTCCACTTT
CASRGNSSPLHF
>NA|TRBD2|TRBJ2-2|TRBV18
TGTGCCAGCTCACCCACTAGCGGGAGTACCGGGGAGCTGTTTTTT
CASSPTSGSTGELFF
>NA|NA|TRBJ1-5|TRBV4-2
TGTGCCAGCAGCCAAGTCGGGGATCCCCAGCATTTT
CASSQVGDPQHF
>few|NA|TRBJ2-7|TRBV28
TGTGCCAGCACAGGGTTATACGAGCAGTACTTC
CASTGLYEQYF
>NA|NA|TRBJ2-4|TRBV3-1/TRBV3-2
TGTGCCAGCAGCCAAGTCCCGACGGGCCCTAGCGTGTGGGCCAAAAACATTCAGTACTTC
CASSQVPTGPSVWAKNIQYF
>NA|TRBD2|TRBJ2-1|TRBV5-4
TGTGCCAGCAGCTACCTGGGACTAGCGTCATCCTACAATGAGCAGTTCTTC
CASSYLGLASSYNEQFF
>NA|NA|TRBJ1-1|TRBV6-5
TGTGCCAGCAGTTACCTCGGGAGGGAGAACACTGAAGCTTTCTTT
CASSYLGRENTEAFF
>NA|TRBD1|TRBJ2-7|TRBV2
TGTGCCAGCAGTGAAGGGACAGGGGGCATCTACGAGCAGTACTTC
CASSEGTGGIYEQYF
>NA|NA|TRBJ1-5|TRBV5-1
TGCGCCAGCAGCTTGTCGGACAATAGCAATCAGCCCCAGCATTTT
CASSLSDNSNQPQHF
>few|TRBD1|TRBJ1-6|TRBV3-1/TRBV3-2
TGTGCCAGCAGCCAGTCACAGGGGGTGGATTCACCCCTCCACTTT
CASSQSQGVDSPLHF
>NA|NA|TRBJ2-7|TRBV18
TGTGCCAGCTCACCGGAATACGAGCAGTACTTC
CASSPEYEQYF
>NA|NA|TRBJ1-5|TRBV18
TGTGCCAGCTCGCCGGGACATACCCGCGGGACGCAGCCCCAGCATTTT
CASSPGHTRGTQPQHF
>NA|NA|TRBJ1-6|TRBV28
TGTGCCAGCAGTTTCGCCAGCCCGTCACCCCTCCACTTT
CASSFASPSPLHF
>NA|NA|TRBJ2-3|TRBV10-1
TGCGCCAGCAGTGAGACGCCAGGAAGCACAGATACGCAGTATTTT
CASSETPGSTDTQYF
>NA|NA|TRBJ1-2|TRBV7-9
TGTGCCAGCAGCTCCTCGGGGGACGGACTTACACCTTATGGCTACACCTTC
CASSSSGDGLTPYGYTF
>NA|NA|TRBJ2-6|TRBV7-9
TGTGCCAGCAGCTGGGGTTCTGGGGCCAACGTCCTGACTTTC
CASSWGSGANVLTF